The T cell receptor beta chain under discussion was sequenced for a study of T-cell reconstitution after alpha-beta-depleted transplantation in children. This clonotype showed up just a few times. Unique molecular identifiers were used in preparing the TCRbeta library. TCRdb re-analysed the PCR reads in MiXCR, keeping a single row per CDR3 protein. The table includes some 500,000 distinct CDR3 sequences, about 18% detected once. The source of this sequence is a human donor who donated a stem cell graft to a child with acute lymphoblastic leukemia. Sequences were derived from PBMCs from the stem cell graft donor, sampled from the stem cell graft.

CDR3 sequence (DNA): TGTGCCAGCAGCTCCCCTTCCTACAATGAGCAGTTCTTC. Translated: CASSSPSYNEQFF. V gene TRBV7-6 combines with J gene TRBJ2-1; D unresolved. There are 13 residues in the CDR3. V was pared by 4 bases and J by 1 base, with 5 bases between. The V gene's germline CDR1 is SGHVS and CDR2 FNYEAQ.